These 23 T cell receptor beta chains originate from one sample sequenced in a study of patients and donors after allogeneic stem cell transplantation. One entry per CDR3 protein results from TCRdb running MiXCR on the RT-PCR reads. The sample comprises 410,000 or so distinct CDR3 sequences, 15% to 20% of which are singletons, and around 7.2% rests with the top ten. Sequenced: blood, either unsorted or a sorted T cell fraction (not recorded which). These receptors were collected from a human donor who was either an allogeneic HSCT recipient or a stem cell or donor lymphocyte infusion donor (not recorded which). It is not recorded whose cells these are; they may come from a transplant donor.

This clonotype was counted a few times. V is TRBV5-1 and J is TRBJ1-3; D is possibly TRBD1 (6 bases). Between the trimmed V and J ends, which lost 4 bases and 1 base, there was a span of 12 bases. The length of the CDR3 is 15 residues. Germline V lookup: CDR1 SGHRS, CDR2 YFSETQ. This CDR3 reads CASSLTGLSGNTIYF. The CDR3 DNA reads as TGCGCCAGCAGCCTCACAGGGTTATCTGGAAACACCATATATTTT.

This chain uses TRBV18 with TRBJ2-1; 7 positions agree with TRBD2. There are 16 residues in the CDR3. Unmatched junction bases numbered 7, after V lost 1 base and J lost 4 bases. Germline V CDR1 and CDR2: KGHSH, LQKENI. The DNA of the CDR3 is TGTGCCAGCTCACCACTCGCGGGAGCTTTTTACAATGAGCAGTTCTTC. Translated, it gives CASSPLAGAFYNEQFF.

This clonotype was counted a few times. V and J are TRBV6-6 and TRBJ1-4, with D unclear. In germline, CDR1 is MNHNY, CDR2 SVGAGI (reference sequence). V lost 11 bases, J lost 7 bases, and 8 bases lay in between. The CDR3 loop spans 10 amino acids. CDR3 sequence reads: CAAMGEKLFF. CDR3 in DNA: TGTGCCGCTATGGGTGAAAAACTGTTTTTT.

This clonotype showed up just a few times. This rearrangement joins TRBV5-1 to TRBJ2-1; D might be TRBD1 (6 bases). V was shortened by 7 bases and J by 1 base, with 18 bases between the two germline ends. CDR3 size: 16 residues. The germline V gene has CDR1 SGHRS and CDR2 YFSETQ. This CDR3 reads CASGEGQGRSYNEQFF. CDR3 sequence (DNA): TGCGCCAGCGGCGAGGGGCAGGGGCGATCCTACAATGAGCAGTTCTTC.

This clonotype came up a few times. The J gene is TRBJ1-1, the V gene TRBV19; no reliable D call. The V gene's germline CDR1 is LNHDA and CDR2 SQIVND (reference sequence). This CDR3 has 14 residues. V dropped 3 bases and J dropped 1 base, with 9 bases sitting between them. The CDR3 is CASSIGVKNTEAFF. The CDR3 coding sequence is TGTGCCAGTAGTATCGGGGTGAAGAACACTGAAGCTTTCTTT.

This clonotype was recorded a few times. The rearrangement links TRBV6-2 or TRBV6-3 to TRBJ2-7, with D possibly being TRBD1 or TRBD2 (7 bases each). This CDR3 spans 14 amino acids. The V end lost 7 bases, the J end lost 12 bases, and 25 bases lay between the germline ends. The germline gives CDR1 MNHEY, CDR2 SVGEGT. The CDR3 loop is CASKPPYDREGLYF. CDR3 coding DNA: TGTGCCAGCAAGCCCCCCTACGACAGGGAGGGTCTGTACTTC.

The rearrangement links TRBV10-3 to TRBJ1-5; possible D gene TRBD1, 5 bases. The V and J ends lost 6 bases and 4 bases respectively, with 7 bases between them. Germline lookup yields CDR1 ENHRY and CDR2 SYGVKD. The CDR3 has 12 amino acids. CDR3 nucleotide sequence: TGTGCCATCAGGGAGGGGAATCAGCCCCAGCATTTT. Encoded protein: CAIREGNQPQHF.

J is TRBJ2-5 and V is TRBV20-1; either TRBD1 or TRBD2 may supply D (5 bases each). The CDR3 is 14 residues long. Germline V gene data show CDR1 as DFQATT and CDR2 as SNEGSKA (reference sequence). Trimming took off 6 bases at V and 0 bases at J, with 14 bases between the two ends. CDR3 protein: CSATGLWDQETQYF. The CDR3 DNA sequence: TGCAGTGCAACGGGGCTATGGGACCAAGAGACCCAGTACTTC.

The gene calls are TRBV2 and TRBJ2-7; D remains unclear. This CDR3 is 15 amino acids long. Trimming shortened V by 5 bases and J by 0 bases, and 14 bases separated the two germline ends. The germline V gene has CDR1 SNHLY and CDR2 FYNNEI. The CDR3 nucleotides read TGTGCCAGCAGTATTCAGGACCAGAGCTCCTACGAGCAGTACTTC. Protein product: CASSIQDQSSYEQYF. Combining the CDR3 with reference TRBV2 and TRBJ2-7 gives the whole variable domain EPEVTQTPSHQVTQMGQEVILRCVPISNHLYFYWYRQILGQKVEFLVSFYNNEISEKSEIFDDQFSVERPDGSNFTLKIRSTKLEDSAMYFCASSIQDQSSYEQYFGPGTRLTVT.

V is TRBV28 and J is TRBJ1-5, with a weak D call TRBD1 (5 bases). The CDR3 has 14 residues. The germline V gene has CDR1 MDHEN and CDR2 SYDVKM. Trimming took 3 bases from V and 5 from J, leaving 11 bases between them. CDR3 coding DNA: TGTGCCAGCAGTTTCGGGAGGGGCGATCAGCCCCAGCATTTT. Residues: CASSFGRGDQPQHF.

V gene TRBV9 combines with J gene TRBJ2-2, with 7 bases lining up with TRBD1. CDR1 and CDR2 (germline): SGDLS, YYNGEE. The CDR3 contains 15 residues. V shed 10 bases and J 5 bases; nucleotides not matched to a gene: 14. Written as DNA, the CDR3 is TGTGCCGCCGTCCCCCCAGGGGGACGTACCGGGGAGCTGTTTTTT. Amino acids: CAAVPPGGRTGELFF.

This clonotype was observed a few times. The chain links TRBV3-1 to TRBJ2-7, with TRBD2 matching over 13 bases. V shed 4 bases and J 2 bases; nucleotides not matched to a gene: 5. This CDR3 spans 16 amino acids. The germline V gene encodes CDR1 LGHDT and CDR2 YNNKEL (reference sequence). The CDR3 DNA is TGTGCCAGCAGCCTCGACGGGACTAGCGGGACCTACGAGCAGTACTTC. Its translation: CASSLDGTSGTYEQYF.

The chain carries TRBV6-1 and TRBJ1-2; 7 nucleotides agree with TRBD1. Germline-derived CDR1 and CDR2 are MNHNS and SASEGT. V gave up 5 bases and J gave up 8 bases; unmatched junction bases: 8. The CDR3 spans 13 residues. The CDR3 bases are TGTGCCAGCAGTCGCGACAGGGAAGGGGGCTACACCTTC. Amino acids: CASSRDREGGYTF.

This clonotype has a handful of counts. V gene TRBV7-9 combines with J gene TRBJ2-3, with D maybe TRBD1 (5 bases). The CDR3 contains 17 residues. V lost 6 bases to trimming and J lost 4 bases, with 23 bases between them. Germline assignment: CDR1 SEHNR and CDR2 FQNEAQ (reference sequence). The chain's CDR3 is CASSRRAQRGAPDTQYF. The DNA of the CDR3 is TGTGCCAGCAGTCGTAGAGCCCAGCGTGGGGCACCAGATACGCAGTATTTT.

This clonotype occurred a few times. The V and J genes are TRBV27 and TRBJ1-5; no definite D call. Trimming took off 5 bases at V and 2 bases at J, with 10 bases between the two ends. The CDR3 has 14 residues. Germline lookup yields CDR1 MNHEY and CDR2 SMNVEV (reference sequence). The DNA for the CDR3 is TGTGCCAGCAGTCCGGACGGCCGCAATCAGCCCCAGCATTTT. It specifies CASSPDGRNQPQHF.

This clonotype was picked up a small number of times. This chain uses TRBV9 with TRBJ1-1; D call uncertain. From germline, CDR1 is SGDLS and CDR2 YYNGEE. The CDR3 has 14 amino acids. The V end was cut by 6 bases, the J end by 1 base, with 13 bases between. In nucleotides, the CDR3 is TGTGCCAGCACCCCCCGTCGGGGGAACACTGAAGCTTTCTTT. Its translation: CASTPRRGNTEAFF.

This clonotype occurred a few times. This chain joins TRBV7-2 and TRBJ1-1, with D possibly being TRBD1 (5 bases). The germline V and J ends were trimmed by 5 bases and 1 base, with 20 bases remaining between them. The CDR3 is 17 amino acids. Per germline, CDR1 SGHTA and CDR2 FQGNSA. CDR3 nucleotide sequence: TGTGCCAGCAGCCGCCCCTGGGGACGGATCTCGAACACTGAAGCTTTCTTT. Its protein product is CASSRPWGRISNTEAFF.

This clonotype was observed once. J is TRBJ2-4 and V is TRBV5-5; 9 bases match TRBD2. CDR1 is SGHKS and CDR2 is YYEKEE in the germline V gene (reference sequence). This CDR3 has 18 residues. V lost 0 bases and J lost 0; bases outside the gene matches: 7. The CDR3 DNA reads TGTGCCAGCAGCTTGGTGGGCGGACTAGCGTCAGCCAAAAACATTCAGTACTTC. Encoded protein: CASSLVGGLASAKNIQYF. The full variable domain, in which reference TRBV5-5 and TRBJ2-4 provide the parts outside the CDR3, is DAGVTQSPTHLIKTRGQQVTLRCSPISGHKSVSWYQQVLGQGPQFIFQYYEKEERGRGNFPDRFSARQFPNYSSELNVNALLLGDSALYLCASSLVGGLASAKNIQYFGAGTRLSVL.

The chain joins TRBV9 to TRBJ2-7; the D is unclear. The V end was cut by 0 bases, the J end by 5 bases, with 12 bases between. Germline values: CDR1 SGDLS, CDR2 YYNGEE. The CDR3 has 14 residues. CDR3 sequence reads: CASSVGSLEHEQYF. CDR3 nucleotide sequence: TGTGCCAGCAGCGTAGGATCTCTAGAACACGAGCAGTACTTC.

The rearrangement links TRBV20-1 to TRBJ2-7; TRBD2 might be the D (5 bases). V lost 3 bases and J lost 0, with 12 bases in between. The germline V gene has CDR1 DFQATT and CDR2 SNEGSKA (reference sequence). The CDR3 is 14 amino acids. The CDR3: CSASDTRSSYEQYF. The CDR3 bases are TGCAGTGCTAGTGACACTAGGAGCTCCTACGAGCAGTACTTC.

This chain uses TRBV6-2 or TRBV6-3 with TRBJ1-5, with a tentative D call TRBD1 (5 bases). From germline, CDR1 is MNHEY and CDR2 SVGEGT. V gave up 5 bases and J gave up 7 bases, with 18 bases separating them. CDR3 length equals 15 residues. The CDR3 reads CASSGAAAAGQPQHF. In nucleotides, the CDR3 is TGTGCCAGCAGTGGGGCCGCGGCCGCCGGGCAGCCCCAGCATTTT.

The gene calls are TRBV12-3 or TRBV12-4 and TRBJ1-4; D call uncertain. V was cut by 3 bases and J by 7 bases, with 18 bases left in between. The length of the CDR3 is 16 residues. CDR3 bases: TGTGCCAGCAGTTTCCTTCCGGGCCCCCACGCTGAAAAACTGTTTTTT. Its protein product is CASSFLPGPHAEKLFF.

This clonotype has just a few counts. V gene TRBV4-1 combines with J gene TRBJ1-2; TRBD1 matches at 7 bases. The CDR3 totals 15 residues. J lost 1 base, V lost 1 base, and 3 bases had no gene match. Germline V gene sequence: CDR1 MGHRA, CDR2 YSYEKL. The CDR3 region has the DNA TGCGCCAGCAGCCAAGGACAGGGCGTTAACTATGGCTACACCTTC. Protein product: CASSQGQGVNYGYTF.